A single sample is the source of the 18 T cell receptor beta chains below, sequenced in a study of control samples from healthy donors and cancer patients. The protocol was immunoSEQ multiplex PCR, while the TCRdb copy is restricted to in-frame clones and leaves out a portion. The sample lists 150,000 or so clones; roughly 93% were seen once. The sequenced sample consisted of blood. The receptors were sampled from a man between 45 and 60 years old in good health.

The chain combines TRBV14 with TRBJ2-1; 7 nucleotides agree with TRBD2. This CDR3 has 18 amino acids. V lost 3 bases and J lost 8; bases outside the gene matches: 19. Looked up from germline, CDR1 is SGHDN and CDR2 is FVKESK. CDR3 nucleotides: TGTGCCAGCAGCCACCATGTATTTTGGGGGGAGGGCCGGGATGAGCAGTTCTTC. It is translated as CASSHHVFWGEGRDEQFF.

V is TRBV28 and J is TRBJ1-5; D gene unclear. Germline V gene sequence: CDR1 MDHEN, CDR2 SYDVKM. The length of the CDR3 is 15 residues. V lost 3 bases, J lost 0 bases, and 9 bases lay in between. The CDR3 protein is CASSFKGYSNQPQHF. The CDR3 DNA sequence: TGTGCCAGCAGTTTTAAGGGTTATAGCAATCAGCCCCAGCATTTT.

The chain uses TRBV2 and TRBJ2-7, with D perhaps TRBD1 or TRBD2 (5 bases each). Trimming removed 7 bases from V and 2 bases from J, with 12 bases in between. The germline V gene has CDR1 SNHLY and CDR2 FYNNEI. CDR3 length: 13 residues. CDR3 DNA sequence: TGTGCCAGCAATCGGGACGGTGCCTACGAGCAGTACTTC. Protein product: CASNRDGAYEQYF. The variable domain in full, with the rest retrieved from reference TRBV2 and TRBJ2-7, is EPEVTQTPSHQVTQMGQEVILRCVPISNHLYFYWYRQILGQKVEFLVSFYNNEISEKSEIFDDQFSVERPDGSNFTLKIRSTKLEDSAMYFCASNRDGAYEQYFGPGTRLTVT.

The J gene is TRBJ2-1, the V gene TRBV3-1 (or the pseudogene TRBV3-2); 7 nucleotides align to TRBD2. V was clipped by 1 base and J by 7 bases; unmatched bases: 4. The CDR3 spans 14 residues. Germline CDR1 LGHDT, CDR2 YNNKEL (reference sequence). In DNA, the CDR3 is TGTGCCAGCAGCCAAGTGGGGGGGAGGAATGAGCAGTTCTTC. This codes for CASSQVGGRNEQFF.

The count of this clone is one. The gene calls are TRBV18 and TRBJ1-5, with D tentatively TRBD1 (6 bases). V was trimmed by 3 bases and J by 3 bases, leaving 12 bases between them. In germline, CDR1 is KGHSH, CDR2 LQKENI. The CDR3 extends over 15 amino acids. The CDR3 DNA reads as TGTGCCAGCTCACCCCAGGGGTCCATCAATCAGCCCCAGCATTTT. It specifies CASSPQGSINQPQHF.

V gene TRBV19 combines with J gene TRBJ2-5; maybe TRBD2 (5 bases). V gave up 5 bases and J gave up 5 bases, with 12 bases separating them. Looked up from germline, CDR1 is LNHDA and CDR2 is SQIVND (reference sequence). CDR3 length: 13 amino acids. CDR3 nucleotides: TGTGCCAGTAGTGGCACTAGTTGGGAGACCCAGTACTTC. Residues: CASSGTSWETQYF.

The chain uses TRBV19 and TRBJ1-5, with D perhaps matching TRBD1 (5 bases). The germline V gene has CDR1 LNHDA and CDR2 SQIVND (reference sequence). Between the trimmed V and J ends, which lost 4 bases and 0 bases, there was a span of 7 bases. This CDR3 comprises 14 residues. The CDR3 DNA sequence: TGTGCCAGTAGTACTCAGGGTAGCAATCAGCCCCAGCATTTT. The encoded protein is CASSTQGSNQPQHF.

The chain employs TRBV30 and TRBJ2-1; D might be TRBD2 (6 bases). V was pared by 4 bases and J by 9 bases, with 16 bases between. CDR3 size: 13 residues. Germline V CDR1 and CDR2: GTSNPN, SVGIG (reference sequence). The CDR3 region has the DNA TGTGCCTGGACGTGGGGGGTGAGGAGTGAGCAGTTCTTC. As protein: CAWTWGVRSEQFF.

V gene TRBV5-1 combines with J gene TRBJ2-3; D remains unclear. The length of the CDR3 is 14 residues. Deletions cut 0 bases from V and 6 bases from J, with 11 bases between. CDR1 and CDR2 from the germline V gene are SGHRS and YFSETQ. CDR3 residues: CASSLVKGRDTQYF. The CDR3 DNA is TGCGCCAGCAGCTTGGTCAAAGGACGGGATACGCAGTATTTT. Full variable domain (outside the CDR3, taken from reference TRBV5-1 and TRBJ2-3): KAGVTQTPRYLIKTRGQQVTLSCSPISGHRSVSWYQQTPGQGLQFLFEYFSETQRNKGNFPGRFSGRQFSNSRSEMNVSTLELGDSALYLCASSLVKGRDTQYFGPGTRLTVL.

The V gene is TRBV30, the J gene TRBJ2-1, with 7 bases matching TRBD2. Germline trimming cut 7 bases from V and 7 bases from J; bases unmatched to any gene: 10. The CDR3 runs 13 residues. CDR1 and CDR2 (germline): GTSNPN, SVGIG (reference sequence). This chain's CDR3 is CASTGSGGNEQFF. As DNA, the CDR3 is TGTGCCTCCACGGGGTCGGGGGGTAATGAGCAGTTCTTC.

The chain has TRBV5-1 and TRBJ2-2, with D tentatively TRBD1 or TRBD2 (5 bases each). The CDR3 loop spans 16 amino acids. The germline gives CDR1 SGHRS, CDR2 YFSETQ. V was pared by 4 bases and J by 0 bases, with 13 bases between. The CDR3 coding sequence is TGCGCCAGCAGCCCTGGGACCCGCGCGAACACCGGGGAGCTGTTTTTT. As protein: CASSPGTRANTGELFF.

The rearrangement joins TRBV24-1 to TRBJ2-3; D ambiguous. The CDR3 extends over 13 amino acids. Trimming took off 4 bases at V and 6 bases at J, with 10 bases between the two ends. Germline V CDR1 and CDR2: KGHDR, SFDVKD. CDR3 nucleotides: TGTGCCACCAGTGACAATAGCCGGGATACGCAGTATTTT. Residues: CATSDNSRDTQYF.

This rearrangement joins TRBV5-1 to TRBJ2-3; D remains ambiguous. The ends were cut back, 2 bases at V and 0 bases at J, with 10 bases in the middle. Germline V gene data show CDR1 as SGHRS and CDR2 as YFSETQ. CDR3 length: 15 residues. As DNA, the CDR3 is TGCGCCAGCAGCTTAAGCTCCTCTAGCACAGATACGCAGTATTTT. It is translated as CASSLSSSSTDTQYF.

This chain joins TRBV29-1 and TRBJ2-7, with D perhaps matching TRBD2 (7 bases). In germline, CDR1 is SQVTM, CDR2 ANQGSEA. The CDR3 totals 12 residues. Deletions cut 3 bases from V and 6 bases from J, with 12 bases between. CDR3 nucleotide sequence: TGCAGCGTTGATAGGGGGGGAGGCGAGCAGTACTTC. Its protein product is CSVDRGGGEQYF.

This clone has only a few counts. The V call is TRBV19, the J call TRBJ2-3, with D perhaps matching TRBD2 (5 bases). From germline, CDR1 is LNHDA and CDR2 SQIVND (reference sequence). The CDR3 contains 14 residues. With 2 bases removed from V and 1 base from J, the gap between germline ends came to 7 bases. This CDR3 is CASSIRRGTDTQYF. The CDR3 coding sequence is TGTGCCAGTAGTATAAGGCGGGGCACAGATACGCAGTATTTT.

The chain joins TRBV3-1 (or the pseudogene TRBV3-2) to TRBJ2-3; D is uncertain. The CDR3 spans 14 residues. V was shortened by 0 bases and J by 2 bases, with 6 bases between the two germline ends. Per the germline V gene, CDR1 is LGHDT and CDR2 is YNNKEL (reference sequence). The CDR3 DNA reads TGTGCCAGCAGCCAAGATCCAGACACAGATACGCAGTATTTT. Encoded protein: CASSQDPDTDTQYF.

The chain uses TRBV30 and TRBJ1-5; 11 bases line up with TRBD1. Germline CDR1 GTSNPN, CDR2 SVGIG (reference sequence). J gave up 5 bases and V 4 bases, and 7 bases lay outside the gene matches. This CDR3 contains 15 residues. CDR3 residues: CAWIRDRGRYQPQHF. The CDR3 DNA sequence: TGTGCCTGGATCCGGGACAGGGGGAGATATCAGCCCCAGCATTTT.

The rearrangement links TRBV11-2 to TRBJ2-7, with D maybe TRBD2 (5 bases). Looked up from germline, CDR1 is SGHAT and CDR2 is FQNNGV. Trimming took off 2 bases at V and 0 bases at J, with 11 bases between the two ends. This CDR3 spans 15 amino acids. The DNA of the CDR3 is TGTGCCAGCAGCTTAACTAGTGAAAGCTCCTACGAGCAGTACTTC. This codes for CASSLTSESSYEQYF. Variable domain in full (rest from reference TRBV11-2 and TRBJ2-7): EAGVAQSPRYKIIEKRQSVAFWCNPISGHATLYWYQQILGQGPKLLIQFQNNGVVDDSQLPKDRFSAERLKGVDSTLKIQPAKLEDSAVYLCASSLTSESSYEQYFGPGTRLTVT.